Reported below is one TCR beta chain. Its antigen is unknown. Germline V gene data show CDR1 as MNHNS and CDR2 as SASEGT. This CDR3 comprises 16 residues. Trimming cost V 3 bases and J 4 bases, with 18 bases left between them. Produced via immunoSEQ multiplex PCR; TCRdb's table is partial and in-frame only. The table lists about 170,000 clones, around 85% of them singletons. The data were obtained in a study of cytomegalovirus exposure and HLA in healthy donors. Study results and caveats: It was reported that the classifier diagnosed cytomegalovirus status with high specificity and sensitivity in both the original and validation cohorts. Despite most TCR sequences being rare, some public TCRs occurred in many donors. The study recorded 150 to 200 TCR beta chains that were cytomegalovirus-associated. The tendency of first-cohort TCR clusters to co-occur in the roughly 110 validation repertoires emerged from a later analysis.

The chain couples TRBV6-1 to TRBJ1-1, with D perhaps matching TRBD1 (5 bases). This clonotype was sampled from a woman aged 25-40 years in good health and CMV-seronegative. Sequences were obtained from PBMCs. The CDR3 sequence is CASSDKSTAGSTEAFF. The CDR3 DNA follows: TGTGCCAGCAGTGATAAATCGACAGCCGGGAGCACTGAAGCTTTCTTT.